This paragraph covers one T cell receptor (beta chain) sequence. Original processing notes: The assay estimated nucleated cells by amplifying reference gene primers. TCRdb's copy holds only in-frame clones and misses some; the assay was immunoSEQ multiplex PCR. The V and J calls and clone size were taken over from that table, and D and trimming were inferred from the DNA. This table holds approximately 190,000 clones, 80% found once. Trimming removed 3 bases at V and 5 bases at J, with 8 bases between. This CDR3 contains 13 residues. Germline CDR1 SGHNT, CDR2 YENEEA. This specimen comes from a study of blood T cell repertoires in COVID-19. Overall study: Acute and convalescent COVID-19 samples came from the United States, Italy and Spain. From T cells, B-cell-depleted T cells, or PBMCs came the material, which was cDNA or gDNA.

Sequencing was performed on peripheral blood. The genes are TRBV11-3 and TRBJ2-1; D may be TRBD2 (5 bases). This TCR was recovered from a man aged 55-75 years with acute or convalescent COVID-19. Written as DNA, the CDR3 is TGTGCCAGCAGCTTGAGCGGACACAATGAGCAGTTCTTC. Protein sequence: CASSLSGHNEQFF.